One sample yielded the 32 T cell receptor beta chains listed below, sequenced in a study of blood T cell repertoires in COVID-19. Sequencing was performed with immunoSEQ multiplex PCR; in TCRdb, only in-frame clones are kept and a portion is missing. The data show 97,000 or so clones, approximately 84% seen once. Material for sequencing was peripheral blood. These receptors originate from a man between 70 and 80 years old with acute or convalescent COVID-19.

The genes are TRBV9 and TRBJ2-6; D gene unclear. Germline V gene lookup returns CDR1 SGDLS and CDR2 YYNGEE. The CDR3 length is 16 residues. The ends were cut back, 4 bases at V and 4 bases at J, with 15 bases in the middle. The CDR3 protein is CASSKRWAGGANVLTF. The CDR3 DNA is TGTGCCAGCAGCAAACGATGGGCCGGCGGGGCCAACGTCCTGACTTTC.

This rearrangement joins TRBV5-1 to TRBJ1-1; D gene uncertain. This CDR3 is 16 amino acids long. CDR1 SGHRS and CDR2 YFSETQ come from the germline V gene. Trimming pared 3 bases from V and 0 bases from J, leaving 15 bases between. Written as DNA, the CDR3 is TGCGCCAGCAGCTCACAAGTGTTTAGCGTGAACACTGAAGCTTTCTTT. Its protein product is CASSSQVFSVNTEAFF.

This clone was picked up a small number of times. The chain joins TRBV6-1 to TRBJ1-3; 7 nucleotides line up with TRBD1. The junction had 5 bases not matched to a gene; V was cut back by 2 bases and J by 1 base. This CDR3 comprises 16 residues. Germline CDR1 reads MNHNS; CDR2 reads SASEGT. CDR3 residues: CASSESSGGSGNTIYF. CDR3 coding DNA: TGTGCCAGCAGTGAATCTTCAGGGGGTTCTGGAAACACCATATATTTT.

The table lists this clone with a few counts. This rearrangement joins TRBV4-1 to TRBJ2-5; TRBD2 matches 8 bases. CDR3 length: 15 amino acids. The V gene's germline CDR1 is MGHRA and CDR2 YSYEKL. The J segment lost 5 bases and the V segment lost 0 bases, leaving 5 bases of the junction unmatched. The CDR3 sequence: CASSQDGSGTETQYF. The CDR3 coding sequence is TGCGCCAGCAGCCAAGACGGTAGCGGGACGGAGACCCAGTACTTC.

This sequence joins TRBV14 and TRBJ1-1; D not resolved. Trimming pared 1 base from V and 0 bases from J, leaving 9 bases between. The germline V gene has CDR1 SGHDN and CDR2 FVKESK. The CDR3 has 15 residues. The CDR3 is CASSQVQNMNTEAFF. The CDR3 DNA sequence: TGTGCCAGCAGCCAAGTTCAGAACATGAACACTGAAGCTTTCTTT.

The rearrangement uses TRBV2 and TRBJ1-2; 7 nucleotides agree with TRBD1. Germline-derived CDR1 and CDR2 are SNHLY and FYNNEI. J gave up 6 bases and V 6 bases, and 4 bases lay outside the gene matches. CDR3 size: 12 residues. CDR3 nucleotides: TGTGCCAGCAGGCAGGGGGTCCATGGCTACACCTTC. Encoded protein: CASRQGVHGYTF.

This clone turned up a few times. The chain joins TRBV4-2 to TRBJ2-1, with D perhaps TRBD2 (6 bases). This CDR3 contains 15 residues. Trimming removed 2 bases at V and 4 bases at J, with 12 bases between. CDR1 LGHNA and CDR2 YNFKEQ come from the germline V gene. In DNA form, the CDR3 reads TGTGCCAGCAGCCAATCGGCTAGCGAGTACAATGAGCAGTTCTTC. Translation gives CASSQSASEYNEQFF.

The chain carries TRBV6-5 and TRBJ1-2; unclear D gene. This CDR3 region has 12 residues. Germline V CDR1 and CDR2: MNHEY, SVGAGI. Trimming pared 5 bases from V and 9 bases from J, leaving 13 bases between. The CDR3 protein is CASSPGPGSYTF. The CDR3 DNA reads TGTGCCAGCAGTCCGGGCCCCGGGAGCTACACCTTC.

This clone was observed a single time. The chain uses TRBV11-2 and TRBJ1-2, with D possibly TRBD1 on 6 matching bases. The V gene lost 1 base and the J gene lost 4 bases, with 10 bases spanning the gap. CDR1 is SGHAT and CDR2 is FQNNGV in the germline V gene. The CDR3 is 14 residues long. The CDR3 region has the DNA TGTGCCAGCAGCTTAGGCTGGGACACCTATGGCTACACCTTC. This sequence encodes CASSLGWDTYGYTF.

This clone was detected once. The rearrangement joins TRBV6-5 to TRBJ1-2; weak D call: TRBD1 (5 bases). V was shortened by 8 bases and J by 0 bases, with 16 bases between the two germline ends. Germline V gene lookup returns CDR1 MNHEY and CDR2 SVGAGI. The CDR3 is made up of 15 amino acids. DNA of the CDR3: TGTGCCAGCGGGGGAGGAGGTACTGCTAACTATGGCTACACCTTC. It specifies CASGGGGTANYGYTF.

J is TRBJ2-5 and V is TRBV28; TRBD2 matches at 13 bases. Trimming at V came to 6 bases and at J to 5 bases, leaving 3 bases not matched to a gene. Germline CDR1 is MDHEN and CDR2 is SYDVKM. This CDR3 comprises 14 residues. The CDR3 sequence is CASSLLAGGETQYF. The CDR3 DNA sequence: TGTGCCAGCAGCCTACTAGCGGGAGGGGAGACCCAGTACTTC. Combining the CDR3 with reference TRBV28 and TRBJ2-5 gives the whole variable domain DVKVTQSSRYLVKRTGEKVFLECVQDMDHENMFWYRQDPGLGLRLIYFSYDVKMKEKGDIPEGYSVSREKKERFSLILESASTNQTSMYLCASSLLAGGETQYFGPGTRLLVL.

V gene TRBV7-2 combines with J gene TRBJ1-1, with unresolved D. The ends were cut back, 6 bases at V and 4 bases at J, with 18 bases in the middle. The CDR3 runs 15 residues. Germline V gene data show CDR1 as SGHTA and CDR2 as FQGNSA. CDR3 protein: CASRRGSSVGTEAFF. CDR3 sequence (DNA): TGTGCCAGCAGACGAGGATCCTCTGTGGGCACTGAAGCTTTCTTT. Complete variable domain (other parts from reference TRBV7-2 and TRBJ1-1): GAGVSQSPSNKVTEKGKDVELRCDPISGHTALYWYRQSLGQGLEFLIYFQGNSAPDKSGLPSDRFSAERTGGSVSTLTIQRTQQEDSAVYLCASRRGSSVGTEAFFGQGTRLTVV.

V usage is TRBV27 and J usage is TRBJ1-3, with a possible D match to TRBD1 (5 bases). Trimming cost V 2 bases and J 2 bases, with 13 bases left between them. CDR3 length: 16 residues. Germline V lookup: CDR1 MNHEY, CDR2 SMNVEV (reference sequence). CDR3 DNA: TGTGCCAGCAGTTTAGGGGCGACCCTACCTGGAAACACCATATATTTT. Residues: CASSLGATLPGNTIYF.

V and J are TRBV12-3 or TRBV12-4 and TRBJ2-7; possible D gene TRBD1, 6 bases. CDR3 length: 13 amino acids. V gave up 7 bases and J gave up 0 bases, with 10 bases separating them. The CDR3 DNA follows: TGTGCCAGCACGACAGGAACCTCCTACGAGCAGTACTTC. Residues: CASTTGTSYEQYF.

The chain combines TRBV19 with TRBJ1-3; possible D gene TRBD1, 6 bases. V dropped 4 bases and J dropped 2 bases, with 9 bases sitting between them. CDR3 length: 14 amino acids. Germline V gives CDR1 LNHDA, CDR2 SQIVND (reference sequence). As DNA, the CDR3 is TGTGCCAGTAGTACCCGGGACACTGGAAACACCATATATTTT. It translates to CASSTRDTGNTIYF.

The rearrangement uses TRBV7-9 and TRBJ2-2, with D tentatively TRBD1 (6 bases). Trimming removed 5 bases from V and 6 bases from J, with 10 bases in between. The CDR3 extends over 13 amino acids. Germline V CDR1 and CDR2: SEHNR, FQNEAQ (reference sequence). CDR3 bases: TGTGCCAGCAGCCTCCGACAGGCCGGGGAGCTGTTTTTT. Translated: CASSLRQAGELFF.

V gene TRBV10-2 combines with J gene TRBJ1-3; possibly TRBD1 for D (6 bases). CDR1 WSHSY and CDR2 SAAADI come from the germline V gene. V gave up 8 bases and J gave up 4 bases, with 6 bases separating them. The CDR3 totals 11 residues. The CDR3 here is CASGQGNTIYF. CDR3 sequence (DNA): TGCGCCAGCGGACAGGGAAACACCATATATTTT.

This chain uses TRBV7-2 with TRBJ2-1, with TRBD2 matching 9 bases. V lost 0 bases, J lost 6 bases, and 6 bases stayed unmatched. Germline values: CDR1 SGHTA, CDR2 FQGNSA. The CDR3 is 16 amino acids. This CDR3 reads CASSLASGRVANEQFF. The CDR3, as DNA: TGTGCCAGCAGCTTAGCTAGCGGGAGAGTAGCCAATGAGCAGTTCTTC. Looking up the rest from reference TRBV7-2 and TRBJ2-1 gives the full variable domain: GAGVSQSPSNKVTEKGKDVELRCDPISGHTALYWYRQSLGQGLEFLIYFQGNSAPDKSGLPSDRFSAERTGGSVSTLTIQRTQQEDSAVYLCASSLASGRVANEQFFGPGTRLTVL.

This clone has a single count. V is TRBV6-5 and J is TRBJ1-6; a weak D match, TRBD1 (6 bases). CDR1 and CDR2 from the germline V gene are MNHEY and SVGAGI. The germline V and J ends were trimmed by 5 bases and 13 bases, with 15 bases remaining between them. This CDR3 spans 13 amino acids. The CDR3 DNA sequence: TGTGCCAGCAGTAAGGACAGCGCCCGTCCCCTCCACTTT. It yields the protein CASSKDSARPLHF.

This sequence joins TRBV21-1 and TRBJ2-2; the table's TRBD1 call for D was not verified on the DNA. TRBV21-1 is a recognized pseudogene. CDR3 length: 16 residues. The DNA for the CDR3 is TGTGCCAGCAGCAATACCGGGACACTGAACACCGGGGAGCTGTTTTTT. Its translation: CASSNTGTLNTGELFF.

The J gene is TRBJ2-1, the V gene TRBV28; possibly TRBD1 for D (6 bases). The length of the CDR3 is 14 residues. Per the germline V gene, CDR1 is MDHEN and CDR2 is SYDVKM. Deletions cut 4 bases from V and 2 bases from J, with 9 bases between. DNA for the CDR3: TGTGCCAGCAGTTGGGACAACACCTACAATGAGCAGTTCTTC. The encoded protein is CASSWDNTYNEQFF.

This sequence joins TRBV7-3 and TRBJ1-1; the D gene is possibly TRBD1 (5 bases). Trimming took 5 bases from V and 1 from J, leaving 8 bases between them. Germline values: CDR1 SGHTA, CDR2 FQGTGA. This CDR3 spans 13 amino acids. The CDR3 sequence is CASSTDKNTEAFF. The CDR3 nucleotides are TGTGCCAGCAGCACGGACAAGAACACTGAAGCTTTCTTT.

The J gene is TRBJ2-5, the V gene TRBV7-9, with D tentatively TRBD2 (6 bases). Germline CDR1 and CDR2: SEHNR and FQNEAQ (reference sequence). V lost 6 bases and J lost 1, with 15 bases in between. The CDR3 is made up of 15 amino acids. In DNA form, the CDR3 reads TGTGCCAGCAGAACCGGGGGTTGGGGCCAAGAGACCCAGTACTTC. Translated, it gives CASRTGGWGQETQYF. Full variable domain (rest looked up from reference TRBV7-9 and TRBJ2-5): DTGVSQNPRHKITKRGQNVTFRCDPISEHNRLYWYRQTLGQGPEFLTYFQNEAQLEKSRLLSDRFSAERPKGSFSTLEIQRTEQGDSAMYLCASRTGGWGQETQYFGPGTRLLVL.

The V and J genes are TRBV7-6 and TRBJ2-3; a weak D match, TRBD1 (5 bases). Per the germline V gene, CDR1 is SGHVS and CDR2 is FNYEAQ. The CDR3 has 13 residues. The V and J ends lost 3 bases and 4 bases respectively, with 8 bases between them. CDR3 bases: TGTGCCAGCAGCTTTTCAGGGCCAGATACGCAGTATTTT. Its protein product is CASSFSGPDTQYF.

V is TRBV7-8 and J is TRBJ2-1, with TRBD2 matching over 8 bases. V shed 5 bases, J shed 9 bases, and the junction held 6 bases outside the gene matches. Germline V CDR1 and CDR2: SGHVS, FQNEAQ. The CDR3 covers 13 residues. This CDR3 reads CASSGTSRGEQFF. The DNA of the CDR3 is TGTGCCAGCAGCGGGACTAGTAGAGGTGAGCAGTTCTTC.

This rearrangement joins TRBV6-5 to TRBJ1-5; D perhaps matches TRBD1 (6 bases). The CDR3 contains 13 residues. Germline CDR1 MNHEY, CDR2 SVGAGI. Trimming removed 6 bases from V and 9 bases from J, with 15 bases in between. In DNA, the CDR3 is TGTGCCAGCAGCCCGACGGACAGCTGGCCCCAGCATTTT. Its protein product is CASSPTDSWPQHF.

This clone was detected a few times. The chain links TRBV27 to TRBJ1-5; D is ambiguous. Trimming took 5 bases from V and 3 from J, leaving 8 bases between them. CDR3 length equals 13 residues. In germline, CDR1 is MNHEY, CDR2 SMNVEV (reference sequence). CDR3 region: CASSPSSNQPQHF. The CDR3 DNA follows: TGTGCCAGCAGTCCTTCCTCCAATCAGCCCCAGCATTTT.

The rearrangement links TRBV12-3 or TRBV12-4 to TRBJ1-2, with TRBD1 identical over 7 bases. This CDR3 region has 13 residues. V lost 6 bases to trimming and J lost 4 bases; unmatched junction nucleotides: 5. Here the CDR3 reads CASSQQGSYGYTF. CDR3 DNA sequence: TGTGCCAGCAGCCAACAGGGGTCCTATGGCTACACCTTC.

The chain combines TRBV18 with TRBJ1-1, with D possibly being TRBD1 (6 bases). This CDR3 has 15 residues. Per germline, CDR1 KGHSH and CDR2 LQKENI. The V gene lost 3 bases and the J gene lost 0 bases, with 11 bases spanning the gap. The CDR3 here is CASSPDRTLNTEAFF. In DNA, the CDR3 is TGTGCCAGCTCACCTGACAGGACATTGAACACTGAAGCTTTCTTT.

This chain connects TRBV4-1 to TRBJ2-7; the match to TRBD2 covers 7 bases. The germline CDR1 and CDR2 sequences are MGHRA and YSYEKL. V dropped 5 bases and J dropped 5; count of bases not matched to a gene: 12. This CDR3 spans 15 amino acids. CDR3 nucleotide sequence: TGCGCCAGCAGCAAAGCCGGGACTACCTTAGACGAGCAGTACTTC. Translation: CASSKAGTTLDEQYF.

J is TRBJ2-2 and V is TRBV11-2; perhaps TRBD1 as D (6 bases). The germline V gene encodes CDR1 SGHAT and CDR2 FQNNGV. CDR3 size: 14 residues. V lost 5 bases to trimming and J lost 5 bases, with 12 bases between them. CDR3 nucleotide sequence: TGTGCCAGCAGCCACTGGACAGCAACCGGGGAGCTGTTTTTT. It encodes CASSHWTATGELFF.

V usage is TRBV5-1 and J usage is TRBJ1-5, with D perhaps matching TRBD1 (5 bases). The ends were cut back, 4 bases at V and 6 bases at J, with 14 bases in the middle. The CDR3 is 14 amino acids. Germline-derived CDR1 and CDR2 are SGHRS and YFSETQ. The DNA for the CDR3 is TGCGCCAGCAGCCCCCAGGGCGATGGTCAGCCCCAGCATTTT. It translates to CASSPQGDGQPQHF.